The 26 T cell receptor beta chains given below trace back to one sample, sequenced in a study of regulatory T cells in long-lasting Graves disease (TCRdb year 2021). Explained via the paper, the time point label denotes: newly diagnosed GD, antithyroid drugs for less than 3 months. RNA was extracted from PBMCs in TRIzol for both TCR sequencing and RNA sequencing. The library relied on multiplex PCR. TCRdb names Illumina HiSeq 4000 as the instrument used. CDR3 regions were amplified by Arm-PCR with iRepertoire HTBI primers to construct TCR beta libraries. TCRdb reprocessing: public reads trimmed at Q25 with fastp, clones called with MiXCR, in-frame beta chains kept. Each entry merges the rows of one CDR3 protein and shows their most common DNA and genes. Here the sample has roughly 510,000 distinct CDR3 sequences; 15% to 20% occur a single time. The ten largest clonotypes hold around 12% of the sample.

These data also featured in a second study, about T cells in Graves' hyperthyroidism and ophthalmopathy.

The sequenced sample was peripheral blood mononuclear cells (PBMCs), obtained at new diagnosis, from a patient treated with antithyroid drugs. The receptors were gathered from a man younger than 30 with Graves disease. Donor details come from another sample of the same person, matched by shared clones.

This clonotype appeared many times. CDR3 protein: CASTQTGMNQETQYF. The CDR3 DNA sequence: TGTGCCAGCACCCAGACAGGGATGAACCAAGAGACCCAGTACTTC. The V gene is TRBV12-3 or TRBV12-4, the J gene TRBJ2-5; 7 bases line up with TRBD1. CDR3 size: 15 residues. Germline trimming cut 7 bases from V and 0 bases from J; bases unmatched to any gene: 8.

The chain is built from TRBV5-1 and TRBJ2-5, with 10 bases aligning to TRBD2. CDR3 length: 17 amino acids. Germline-derived CDR1 and CDR2 are SGHRS and YFSETQ. Trimming at V came to 3 bases and at J to 2 bases, leaving 10 bases not matched to a gene. The CDR3 protein is CASSYANLGLAQETQYF. In nucleotides, the CDR3 is TGCGCCAGCAGCTACGCGAATTTGGGACTAGCGCAAGAGACCCAGTACTTC.

This clonotype has ten or more counts. This chain connects TRBV19 to TRBJ2-2; D not certain. The germline V and J ends were trimmed by 3 bases and 4 bases, with 9 bases remaining between them. There are 14 residues in the CDR3. The V gene's germline CDR1 is LNHDA and CDR2 SQIVND (reference sequence). CDR3 region: CASSILPGTGELFF. CDR3 in DNA: TGTGCCAGTAGTATTCTTCCGGGCACCGGGGAGCTGTTTTTT.

This clonotype showed up many times. The V call is TRBV7-8, the J call TRBJ2-2; 8 nucleotides align to TRBD1. Losses at the gene ends were 5 bases for V and 0 bases for J; bases not matched to a gene: 2. Germline V CDR1 and CDR2: SGHVS, FQNEAQ. The CDR3 sequence is 15 residues long. This CDR3 reads CASSLGQANTGELFF. The CDR3 bases are TGTGCCAGCAGCCTGGGACAGGCGAACACCGGGGAGCTGTTTTTT.

This clonotype was recorded at least ten times. The chain joins TRBV28 to TRBJ2-1, with 8 bases fitting TRBD2. V was pared by 5 bases and J by 7 bases, with 10 bases of the junction left unmatched. The CDR3 has 15 amino acids. The germline CDR1 and CDR2 sequences are MDHEN and SYDVKM. The CDR3: CASSASGRARNEQFF. CDR3 sequence (DNA): TGTGCCAGCAGTGCCTCCGGGAGGGCCAGGAATGAGCAGTTCTTC. Using reference TRBV28 and TRBJ2-1 for the parts outside the CDR3, the full variable domain is DVKVTQSSRYLVKRTGEKVFLECVQDMDHENMFWYRQDPGLGLRLIYFSYDVKMKEKGDIPEGYSVSREKKERFSLILESASTNQTSMYLCASSASGRARNEQFFGPGTRLTVL.

This clonotype appeared many times. The chain carries TRBV30 and TRBJ1-1; D remains ambiguous. Trimming cost V 3 bases and J 0 bases, with 17 bases left between them. The CDR3 sequence is 16 residues long. Germline V gene data show CDR1 as GTSNPN and CDR2 as SVGIG (reference sequence). CDR3 in DNA: TGTGCCTGGAGCCCCCCCCCCGGACGCATGAACACTGAAGCTTTCTTT. Translated: CAWSPPPGRMNTEAFF.

The table lists this clonotype with many counts. The chain links TRBV27 to TRBJ2-1; tentatively, D is TRBD2 (5 bases). V was clipped by 8 bases and J by 9 bases, with 20 bases between them. CDR1 and CDR2 from the germline V gene are MNHEY and SMNVEV (reference sequence). This CDR3 comprises 14 residues. CDR3 region: CASGPGLRGAEQFF. CDR3 in DNA: TGTGCCAGCGGCCCTGGACTCCGGGGTGCTGAGCAGTTCTTC.

This clonotype was counted many times. V and J are TRBV5-1 and TRBJ2-2; the D call may be TRBD1 or TRBD2 (5 bases each). This CDR3 comprises 15 residues. Germline values: CDR1 SGHRS, CDR2 YFSETQ. Trimming left V 5 bases short and J 0 bases short, with 11 bases between. The CDR3: CASRKGRPNTGELFF. The CDR3 DNA reads as TGCGCCAGCAGAAAGGGACGGCCGAACACCGGGGAGCTGTTTTTT.

A note on this clonotype: Sequence at one end of the junction differs from germline and may be a read error. This chain uses TRBV5-1 with TRBJ1-1; 7 bases align to TRBD1. There are 15 residues in the CDR3. Per germline, CDR1 SGHRS and CDR2 YFSETQ. CDR3: CASSLGQGVKTEAFF. The CDR3 DNA sequence: TGCGCCAGCAGCTTGGGGCAGGGGGTGAAGACTGAAGCTTTCTTT.

With respect to this clonotype: A much larger clone lies a single base off, so this may be a read error. This chain uses TRBV7-3 with TRBJ2-3, with TRBD2 matching 9 bases. Germline assignment: CDR1 SGHTA and CDR2 FQGTGA. This CDR3 comprises 15 residues. Trimming cost V 6 bases and J 4 bases; bases outside gene matches: 8. CDR3 DNA sequence: TGTGCCAGCAGTCTTACGCTAGCGGGACCAGATACGCAGTATTTT. Protein sequence: CASSLTLAGPDTQYF.

This sequence joins TRBV6-4 and TRBJ2-7, with 7 bases lining up with TRBD1. V dropped 5 bases and J dropped 5; count of bases not matched to a gene: 15. Germline V gene data show CDR1 as MRHNA and CDR2 as SNTAGT. This CDR3 is built from 16 residues. The CDR3 region is CASSPPPQGFRHEQYF. The CDR3, as DNA: TGTGCCAGCAGTCCACCCCCACAGGGGTTTCGACACGAGCAGTACTTC.

This clonotype was recorded a few times. The chain joins TRBV27 to TRBJ2-2, with unresolved D. CDR1 is MNHEY, CDR2 SMNVEV, per germline (reference sequence). The V and J ends lost 6 bases and 4 bases respectively, with 12 bases between them. The CDR3 has 14 residues. CDR3 bases: TGTGCCAGCAGGCAGCTAGGTGCCACCGGGGAGCTGTTTTTT. Translating it yields CASRQLGATGELFF.

The J gene is TRBJ2-1, the V gene TRBV7-3; weak D call: TRBD2 (6 bases). CDR3 length equals 16 residues. Deletions cut 2 bases from V and 2 bases from J, with 13 bases between. Germline CDR1 reads SGHTA; CDR2 reads FQGTGA. CDR3 residues: CASSLAGRGTYNEQFF. CDR3 DNA: TGTGCCAGCAGCTTAGCAGGGCGGGGAACCTACAATGAGCAGTTCTTC.

This clonotype was counted only a few times. The chain recombines TRBV10-3 with TRBJ2-5, with a possible D match to TRBD2 (6 bases). The CDR3 is 14 amino acids. V was cut by 3 bases and J by 4 bases, with 12 bases left in between. Germline CDR1 is ENHRY and CDR2 is SYGVKD. Here the CDR3 DNA reads TGTGCCATCAGTGACTTGGAGGGCTCAGAGACCCAGTACTTC. Amino acids: CAISDLEGSETQYF.

This clonotype was seen at least ten times. The genes are TRBV11-1 and TRBJ2-1, with TRBD2 as a possible D gene (6 bases). Trimming stripped 5 bases from V and 3 bases from J, with 11 bases between. The CDR3 runs 14 residues. CDR1 and CDR2 from the germline V gene are SGHAT and FQDESV (reference sequence). The CDR3 here is CASSRPSDYNEQFF. As DNA, the CDR3 is TGTGCCAGCAGCCGTCCTAGCGACTACAATGAGCAGTTCTTC.

The V gene is TRBV25-1, the J gene TRBJ1-1, with 7 positions matching TRBD1. V trimming: 4 bases; J trimming: 3 bases; junction bases outside the gene matches: 5. The CDR3 spans 14 residues. The germline gives CDR1 MGHDK, CDR2 SYGVNS. The CDR3 region has the DNA TGTGCCAGCAGTGGGATGACAGGGTACACTGAAGCTTTCTTT. Translating gives CASSGMTGYTEAFF.

The chain has TRBV3-1 and TRBJ2-6; D assignment may be TRBD1 or TRBD2 (6 bases each). V lost 10 bases and J 0 bases, leaving 22 bases between the germline ends. CDR3 length equals 18 residues. The germline V gene encodes CDR1 LGHDT and CDR2 YNNKEL (reference sequence). The CDR3 sequence is CATQDPTGGISGANVLTF. The CDR3 nucleotides read TGTGCCACCCAAGATCCGACAGGAGGGATCTCTGGGGCCAACGTCCTGACTTTC.

This clonotype was picked up a small number of times. The V and J genes are TRBV10-3 and TRBJ1-6; D unresolved. V lost 0 bases and J 8 bases, leaving 8 bases between the germline ends. CDR1 ENHRY and CDR2 SYGVKD come from the germline V gene. The CDR3 extends over 14 amino acids. The CDR3 is CAISESNGYSPLHF. As DNA, the CDR3 is TGTGCCATCAGTGAGTCCAACGGTTATTCACCCCTCCACTTT.

In DNA, the CDR3 is TGTGCCAGCAGCGAGGGACAGCAGGGAGTTTCACCCCTCCACTTT. Translating gives CASSEGQQGVSPLHF. The J gene is TRBJ1-6, the V gene TRBV9; 7 bases fit TRBD1. The V gene's germline CDR1 is SGDLS and CDR2 YYNGEE. The CDR3 covers 15 residues. Unmatched junction bases numbered 9, after V lost 3 bases and J lost 9 bases.

In this sample, this clonotype turned up many times. This chain links TRBV9 with TRBJ2-7; TRBD1 agrees at 10 bases. The ends lost 4 bases at V and 6 bases at J; junction bases unmatched: 7. Germline V gives CDR1 SGDLS, CDR2 YYNGEE. The CDR3 has 14 amino acids. CDR3 protein: CASSLRTGGGEQYF. The CDR3 region has the DNA TGTGCCAGCAGCCTACGGACAGGGGGAGGCGAGCAGTACTTC.

This clonotype has at least ten counts. V usage is TRBV20-1 and J usage is TRBJ2-1; D assignment may be TRBD1 or TRBD2 (5 bases each). The V gene lost 0 bases and the J gene lost 2 bases, with 14 bases spanning the gap. This CDR3 region has 16 residues. Germline lookup yields CDR1 DFQATT and CDR2 SNEGSKA (reference sequence). Written as DNA, the CDR3 is TGCAGTGCTAGAGATGGGGACCCCGAGACCTACAATGAGCAGTTCTTC. Amino acids: CSARDGDPETYNEQFF.

V usage is TRBV9 and J usage is TRBJ2-1, with D hard to call. The length of the CDR3 is 15 residues. The V end lost 4 bases, the J end lost 2 bases, and 13 bases lay between the germline ends. The germline V gene encodes CDR1 SGDLS and CDR2 YYNGEE. CDR3 loop: CASSSTTAPYNEQFF. The DNA of the CDR3 is TGTGCCAGCAGCTCGACAACGGCCCCCTACAATGAGCAGTTCTTC.

Turning to this clonotype: A read error is possible here, since a much larger clone lies one base away. The chain links TRBV7-3 to TRBJ2-7; TRBD2 matches 12 bases. This CDR3 has 14 residues. The germline gives CDR1 SGHTA, CDR2 FQGTGA. Written as DNA, the CDR3 is TGTGCCAGCGGCTTACTAGCGGGAGGAAGGGAGCAGTACTTC. This encodes CASGLLAGGREQYF.

In the case of this clonotype: One end of the junction does not line up with germline, which may come from a read error. The gene calls are TRBV5-1 and TRBJ2-1, with 9 bases aligning to TRBD2. CDR3 length: 15 residues. Germline assignment: CDR1 SGHRS and CDR2 YFSETQ. This CDR3 reads CARSLSSGSYNEQFF. CDR3 nucleotides: TGCGCCCGCAGCTTGAGTAGCGGGAGTTACAATGAGCAGTTCTTC.

The CDR3 nucleotides read TGCAGTGCTAGAGGCCGGACTAGCGGGAGAGAGACCCAGTTCTTC. Its translation is CSARGRTSGRETQFF. The V and J genes are TRBV20-1 and TRBJ2-1; 13 positions match TRBD2. The V segment lost 1 base and the J segment 13 bases; nucleotides outside the gene matches: 10. CDR3 length equals 15 residues. Germline CDR1 and CDR2: DFQATT and SNEGSKA (reference sequence).

Ten or more counts support this clonotype. V gene TRBV27 combines with J gene TRBJ2-7; 7 nucleotides agree with TRBD1. The length of the CDR3 is 13 residues. V was clipped by 6 bases and J by 3 bases; unmatched bases: 5. Looked up from germline, CDR1 is MNHEY and CDR2 is SMNVEV (reference sequence). The CDR3 loop reads CASRYGTDYEQYF. The CDR3 nucleotides are TGTGCCAGCAGATATGGGACAGACTACGAGCAGTACTTC.